The source of this T cell receptor beta chain is a study of shared clonotypes between healthy human individuals. The germline CDR1 and CDR2 sequences are SQVTM and ANQGSEA. The germline V and J ends were trimmed by 5 bases and 0 bases, with 11 bases remaining between them. The CDR3 has 13 amino acids. The sorted-subset replicate PCRs were given roughly 190 ng DNA, which is tens of thousands of T cell genomes. Some clones are missing from TCRdb's copy, which holds only in-frame ones; the method was immunoSEQ multiplex PCR. The sample shows about 2.1 million clones, approximately 92% of them seen only once. Study-level findings and limits: What naive subsets generally showed was a larger estimated richness than memory subsets showed.

To note about this clone: Its antigen is as yet unknown.

Only CD45RO-negative cells positively selected for CCR7 counted as naive CD8 cells, so terminally differentiated effector memory CD45RA+ cells were excluded. The rearrangement joins TRBV29-1 to TRBJ2-7, with a weak D call TRBD2 (5 bases). Sample: naive CD8+ T cells from PBMCs. This sequence originates from a man between 18 and 35 years old in good health. Some clones in this sample may be carry-over from other donors' samples. The CDR3 nucleotides read TGCAGCGTTTGGACTGCCCTCTCCTACGAGCAGTACTTC. As protein: CSVWTALSYEQYF.